One sample yielded the 14 T cell receptor beta chains listed below, sequenced in a study of vaccination and CD4 T cells after COVID-19. Their specific antigens are unknown. An Oncomine TCR Beta short-read assay was used to sequence the DNA from cultured CD4+ T cells. TCRdb re-called the PCR reads through MiXCR, storing one row per CDR3 protein. The repertoire consists of 9,000 or so distinct CDR3 sequences, with less than 50% occurring once and the leading ten covering 24%. Treatment in this sample: roughly 11-day PBMC culture with coronavirus spike peptide pools or control peptides (ViraFEST assay). Investigators obtained the unexposed donor's CD4+ T cells before the COVID-19 pandemic (2011-2018). The sequenced sample consisted of CD4+ T cells from blood, cultured in vitro. These receptors were obtained from a human donor in good health.

The rearrangement joins TRBV20-1 to TRBJ2-1; 9 nucleotides agree with TRBD2. Germline values: CDR1 DFQATT, CDR2 SNEGSKA (reference sequence). J gave up 8 bases and V 3 bases, and 11 bases lay outside the gene matches. The CDR3 length is 15 residues. This chain's CDR3 is CSASLGLAGFYEQFF. CDR3 DNA: TGCAGTGCTAGTCTTGGGCTAGCGGGGTTTTATGAGCAGTTCTTC.

The gene calls are TRBV2 and TRBJ2-5, with 9 bases lining up with TRBD1. J was trimmed by 7 bases and V by 8 bases; bases with no gene match: 14. Germline CDR1 reads SNHLY; CDR2 reads FYNNEI. CDR3 length equals 15 residues. The CDR3 region has the DNA TGTGCCAGCGGGGTGGCGGGACAGGGAATGGGGACCCAGTACTTC. This translates into CASGVAGQGMGTQYF.

The table lists this clonotype with a few counts. This chain connects TRBV7-8 to TRBJ2-5; TRBD2 matches 8 bases. The trim removed 3 bases at V and 0 bases at J, leaving 6 bases unmatched. CDR1 is SGHVS, CDR2 FQNEAQ, per germline. The CDR3 covers 16 residues. DNA for the CDR3: TGTGCCAGCAGCTTCAGGCGGGGGGCCAACCAAGAGACCCAGTACTTC. It is translated as CASSFRRGANQETQYF.

The rearrangement uses TRBV5-5 and TRBJ1-2, with 7 bases aligning to TRBD1. This CDR3 has 14 amino acids. V lost 3 bases and J lost 4; bases outside the gene matches: 6. Germline lookup yields CDR1 SGHKS and CDR2 YYEKEE (reference sequence). The CDR3: CASSWTGSSYGYTF. The DNA of the CDR3 is TGTGCCAGCAGCTGGACAGGATCTTCCTATGGCTACACCTTC.

The chain is built from TRBV6-2 or TRBV6-3 and TRBJ1-1; D perhaps matches TRBD1 (5 bases). CDR3 length: 15 residues. The ends were cut back, 7 bases at V and 1 base at J, with 16 bases in the middle. Per the germline V gene, CDR1 is MNHEY and CDR2 is SVGEGT. The chain's CDR3 is CASNSEGLRNTEAFF. CDR3 nucleotide sequence: TGTGCCAGCAATTCCGAGGGACTTAGGAACACTGAAGCTTTCTTT.

The gene calls are TRBV6-5 and TRBJ1-4; the D gene is possibly TRBD1 (5 bases). The CDR3 consists of 16 residues. Germline V gene sequence: CDR1 MNHEY, CDR2 SVGAGI. Between the trimmed V and J ends, which lost 4 bases and 3 bases, there was a span of 15 bases. CDR3 DNA: TGTGCCAGCAGTTGGGGCCTAGACAGAGCTAATGAAAAACTGTTTTTT. Amino acid sequence: CASSWGLDRANEKLFF.

The rearrangement links TRBV12-3 or TRBV12-4 to TRBJ2-2, with a tentative D call TRBD1 (6 bases). The CDR3 has 14 amino acids. V dropped 9 bases and J dropped 5 bases, with 16 bases sitting between them. The CDR3: CASNRVLGTGELFF. CDR3 bases: TGTGCCAGTAACAGGGTCCTAGGGACCGGGGAGCTGTTTTTT.

The rearrangement uses TRBV5-1 and TRBJ2-4, with 7 bases that match TRBD1. The J segment lost 0 bases and the V segment lost 0 bases, leaving 6 bases of the junction unmatched. Germline assignment: CDR1 SGHRS and CDR2 YFSETQ. The CDR3 runs to 17 residues. The CDR3 DNA reads as TGCGCCAGCAGCTTGGAGGGGGCCGGACTAGCCAAAAACATTCAGTACTTC. It specifies CASSLEGAGLAKNIQYF.

The rearrangement joins TRBV6-5 to TRBJ1-5; 9 bases match TRBD1. This CDR3 contains 16 residues. Unmatched junction bases numbered 12, after V lost 4 bases and J lost 8 bases. In germline, CDR1 is MNHEY, CDR2 SVGAGI. This CDR3 is CASSSHRDRDFKPQHF. CDR3 nucleotide sequence: TGTGCCAGCAGTTCACATCGGGACAGGGATTTTAAGCCCCAGCATTTT.

The gene calls are TRBV7-9 and TRBJ2-3, with 8 bases lining up with TRBD1. V shed 3 bases, J shed 2 bases, and the junction held 7 bases outside the gene matches. Per the germline V gene, CDR1 is SEHNR and CDR2 is FQNEAQ (reference sequence). CDR3 length: 16 residues. The DNA for the CDR3 is TGTGCCAGCAGCTTTCCCTGGGACAGGTCCACAGATACGCAGTATTTT. It codes for CASSFPWDRSTDTQYF.

The chain uses TRBV30 and TRBJ1-1; 7 bases are shared with TRBD1. The V gene end was trimmed by 8 bases and the J gene end by 1 base; junction bases not matched to a gene: 4. Germline loops: CDR1 GTSNPN, CDR2 SVGIG (reference sequence). The length of the CDR3 is 12 residues. The CDR3 region has the DNA TGTGCCGGGGACAGCACGAACACTGAAGCTTTCTTT. As protein: CAGDSTNTEAFF.

The chain is built from TRBV6-2 or TRBV6-3 and TRBJ2-2; 8 bases map to TRBD1. CDR1 and CDR2 from the germline V gene are MNHEY and SVGEGT. There are 17 residues in the CDR3. The V segment lost 2 bases and the J segment 9 bases; nucleotides outside the gene matches: 14. CDR3 DNA: TGTGCCAGCAGTTACAGGGGGTTGGGGACAGGCTCCTGGGAGCTGTTTTTT. Translating it yields CASSYRGLGTGSWELFF.

This rearrangement joins TRBV11-2 to TRBJ2-7; 14 nucleotides line up with TRBD2. Germline V gene sequence: CDR1 SGHAT, CDR2 FQNNGV. J was trimmed by 6 bases and V by 0 bases; bases with no gene match: 22. This CDR3 has 22 residues. The CDR3 nucleotides read TGTGCCAGCAGCTTAGATCTGATTGAGGGGACTAGCGGGGGCCGCCTTTTGTCCGAGCAGTACTTC. Amino acid sequence: CASSLDLIEGTSGGRLLSEQYF.

This clonotype was observed a few times. The chain uses TRBV7-2 and TRBJ1-1; D uncertain. This CDR3 is 16 amino acids long. Trimming removed 1 base from V and 0 bases from J, with 12 bases in between. The germline V gene encodes CDR1 SGHTA and CDR2 FQGNSA. CDR3 in amino acids: CASSLVSSGLNTEAFF. CDR3 DNA sequence: TGTGCCAGCAGCTTAGTCTCGTCGGGGTTGAACACTGAAGCTTTCTTT.